A single sample is the source of the 17 T cell receptor beta chains below, sequenced in a study of cytomegalovirus exposure and HLA in healthy donors. The repertoire was sequenced with immunoSEQ multiplex PCR; TCRdb's copy has only in-frame clones and lacks some. The sample has roughly 120,000 clones, 86% seen once. Sequenced input: PBMCs. The receptor set was obtained from a man in his late teens or twenties in good health and CMV-seronegative.

CDR3 residues: CASSGRQGSEQYF. The CDR3 DNA follows: TGTGCCAGCAGCGGGCGACAGGGGAGCGAGCAGTACTTC. V gene TRBV11-3 combines with J gene TRBJ2-7; 8 bases match TRBD1. Losses at the gene ends were 5 bases for V and 6 bases for J; bases not matched to a gene: 6. Germline V gene sequence: CDR1 SGHNT, CDR2 YENEEA. This CDR3 contains 13 residues. The full variable domain, its missing parts supplied by reference TRBV11-3 and TRBJ2-7, is EAGVVQSPRYKIIEKKQPVAFWCNPISGHNTLYWYLQNLGQGPELLIRYENEEAVDDSQLPKDRFSAERLKGVDSTLKIQPAELGDSAVYLCASSGRQGSEQYFGPGTRLTVT.

V usage is TRBV6-5 and J usage is TRBJ2-1; tentative D call: TRBD2 (5 bases). V lost 7 bases and J 7 bases, leaving 20 bases between the germline ends. The CDR3 loop spans 15 amino acids. The V gene's germline CDR1 is MNHEY and CDR2 SVGAGI. The CDR3 DNA reads TGTGCCAGCACGTTGCAGCGGACCTGGGGAAATGAGCAGTTCTTC. Its protein is CASTLQRTWGNEQFF.

The chain combines TRBV2 with TRBJ1-1, with D perhaps matching TRBD1 (6 bases). Germline-derived CDR1 and CDR2 are SNHLY and FYNNEI. Between the trimmed V and J ends, which lost 4 bases and 4 bases, there was a span of 13 bases. This CDR3 region has 14 residues. CDR3 coding DNA: TGTGCCAGCAGTGCCGGGGGGCAGGGCACTGAAGCTTTCTTT. Its protein is CASSAGGQGTEAFF.

The table lists this clone with many counts. This chain uses TRBV30 with TRBJ2-2; 11 bases align to TRBD1. CDR1 and CDR2 from the germline V gene are GTSNPN and SVGIG (reference sequence). Losses at the gene ends were 7 bases for V and 3 bases for J; bases not matched to a gene: 4. CDR3 length: 14 amino acids. Here the CDR3 reads CAYPGQGDTGELFF. As DNA, the CDR3 is TGTGCCTATCCGGGACAGGGGGACACCGGGGAGCTGTTTTTT. Full variable domain (missing parts from reference TRBV30 and TRBJ2-2): SQTIHQWPATLVQPVGSPLSLECTVEGTSNPNLYWYRQAAGRGLQLLFYSVGIGQISSEVPQNLSASRPQDRQFILSSKKLLLSDSGFYLCAYPGQGDTGELFFGEGSRLTVL.

This sequence joins TRBV14 and TRBJ2-2; 10 positions agree with TRBD1. V lost 6 bases and J lost 5; bases outside the gene matches: 6. The germline V gene has CDR1 SGHDN and CDR2 FVKESK. CDR3 length: 15 amino acids. The CDR3 nucleotides are TGTGCCAGCAGTGAGGACAGGGGGGAAACCGGGGAGCTGTTTTTT. Translation: CASSEDRGETGELFF.

This chain connects TRBV11-3 to TRBJ1-1; possible D gene TRBD1, 5 bases. The CDR3 extends over 14 amino acids. Germline V gene data show CDR1 as SGHNT and CDR2 as YENEEA. The V end lost 5 bases, the J end lost 0 bases, and 10 bases lay between the germline ends. The chain's CDR3 is CASSRDSMNTEAFF. The CDR3, as DNA: TGTGCCAGCAGCCGGGACTCAATGAACACTGAAGCTTTCTTT.

J is TRBJ1-1 and V is TRBV27; TRBD1 aligns across 7 bases. J gave up 5 bases and V 2 bases, and 8 bases lay outside the gene matches. The length of the CDR3 is 15 residues. From germline, CDR1 is MNHEY and CDR2 SMNVEV (reference sequence). The CDR3 protein is CASSLGPGGRTEAFF. In nucleotides, the CDR3 is TGTGCCAGCAGTTTAGGCCCAGGGGGAAGGACTGAAGCTTTCTTT.

The chain combines TRBV21-1 with TRBJ1-5; the table's D gene call, TRBD1, was not cross checked with the DNA. TRBV21-1 is described as a pseudogene. The CDR3 runs to 17 residues. The DNA for the CDR3 is TGTGCCAGCAGCAAAGTTGGGGGACAGGGGGGTTTTAAGCCCCAGCATTTT. The encoded protein is CASSKVGGQGGFKPQHF.

In this sample, this clone turned up many times. The genes are TRBV7-6 and TRBJ2-7; D unclear. V dropped 0 bases and J dropped 5 bases, with 8 bases sitting between them. This CDR3 contains 13 residues. Germline V gives CDR1 SGHVS, CDR2 FNYEAQ. In DNA, the CDR3 is TGTGCCAGCAGCTTAGCCCCTGCGGACGAGCAGTACTTC. It yields the protein CASSLAPADEQYF.

Written as DNA, the CDR3 is TGTGCCAGCAGCTTAGGACAGGGGATGGACAATGAGCAGTTCTTC. It encodes CASSLGQGMDNEQFF. The chain carries TRBV13 and TRBJ2-1; 7 bases agree with TRBD1. Germline lookup yields CDR1 PRHDT and CDR2 FYEKMQ (reference sequence). The CDR3 contains 15 residues. After removal of 0 bases from V and 5 bases from J, the junction contained 4 bases not matched to a gene.

The chain links TRBV27 to TRBJ2-7, with D perhaps TRBD2 (6 bases). V lost 6 bases and J 5 bases, leaving 11 bases between the germline ends. Looked up from germline, CDR1 is MNHEY and CDR2 is SMNVEV (reference sequence). The CDR3 has 12 amino acids. This CDR3 is CASRLGGNEQYF. CDR3 coding DNA: TGTGCCAGCAGATTGGGGGGAAACGAGCAGTACTTC.

A word on this clone: Other DNA sequences in the sample encode the same CDR3. The chain couples TRBV7-9 to TRBJ1-4; 8 nucleotides line up with TRBD1. The CDR3 runs 15 residues. The germline V gene has CDR1 SEHNR and CDR2 FQNEAQ (reference sequence). Losses at the gene ends were 4 bases for V and 0 bases for J; bases not matched to a gene: 1. CDR3 bases: TGTGCCAGCAGCTCGGACAGGGCAACTAATGAAAAACTGTTTTTT. Translating gives CASSSDRATNEKLFF.

J is TRBJ1-4 and V is TRBV29-1; 9 positions agree with TRBD1. CDR3 size: 13 residues. V lost 7 bases and J lost 5; bases outside the gene matches: 5. CDR1 is SQVTM and CDR2 is ANQGSEA in the germline V gene. This chain's CDR3 is CSAVQGANEKLFF. The CDR3 DNA is TGCAGCGCCGTACAGGGGGCAAATGAAAAACTGTTTTTT.

The chain joins TRBV27 to TRBJ2-7, with 10 bases aligning to TRBD1. J gave up 0 bases and V 5 bases, and 13 bases lay outside the gene matches. Germline V CDR1 and CDR2: MNHEY, SMNVEV (reference sequence). The CDR3 has 18 amino acids. The CDR3 sequence is CASSLNPGGTGASYEQYF. The DNA for the CDR3 is TGTGCCAGCAGTCTCAACCCTGGGGGGACAGGGGCCTCCTACGAGCAGTACTTC.

The chain couples TRBV12-5 to TRBJ2-7, with 8 positions matching TRBD1. This CDR3 has 17 amino acids. Trimming removed 0 bases from V and 0 bases from J; junction bases left unmatched: 7. Germline CDR1 is LGHNT and CDR2 is FRNRAP. The CDR3 here is CASGLVPGTGFSYEQYF. The CDR3 nucleotides read TGTGCTAGTGGTTTGGTACCGGGGACAGGATTCTCCTACGAGCAGTACTTC.

This chain connects TRBV5-1 to TRBJ2-3, with TRBD1 matching 7 bases. Germline values: CDR1 SGHRS, CDR2 YFSETQ. Trimming at V came to 3 bases and at J to 0 bases, leaving 7 bases not matched to a gene. The CDR3 has 16 amino acids. The CDR3 bases are TGCGCCAGCAGCTGGGGACAGACCCTGAGCACAGATACGCAGTATTTT. Protein sequence: CASSWGQTLSTDTQYF.

The gene calls are TRBV15 and TRBJ2-7; D perhaps matches TRBD1 (6 bases). Trimming pared 3 bases from V and 6 bases from J, leaving 12 bases between. CDR3 length: 13 amino acids. Germline CDR1 is LNHNV and CDR2 is YYDKDF (reference sequence). Here the CDR3 DNA reads TGTGCCACCAGCAGTGACACAGGGTCCGAGCAGTACTTC. It translates to CATSSDTGSEQYF.